This TCR beta chain was retrieved from a study of control samples from healthy donors and cancer patients. TCRdb keeps only in-frame clones here, not all; method: immunoSEQ multiplex PCR. Among about 110,000 clones listed, about nine tenths were seen once. V was trimmed by 0 bases and J by 7 bases, leaving 4 bases between them. CDR1 is WNHNN and CDR2 is SYGVQD in the germline V gene (reference sequence). The CDR3 contains 12 residues. Input material: blood. The source of this sequence is a human donor in good health. The donor label of this sample is uncertain. The V and J genes are TRBV10-1 and TRBJ1-5; D is unclear. CDR3 sequence: CASSESRQPQHF. CDR3 DNA: TGCGCCAGCAGTGAGTCCCGCCAGCCCCAGCATTTT.